This T cell receptor beta chain was captured by sequencing in a study of T cell changes during pregnancy in multiple sclerosis. J was trimmed by 2 bases and V by 2 bases; bases with no gene match: 9. Germline assignment: CDR1 SGHTA and CDR2 FQGNSA. The CDR3 has 17 residues. Profiling relied on immunoSEQ multiplex PCR, and the TCRdb table lists in-frame clones only, not all of them. The sample records over 90,000 clones, just over 90% being singletons. The receptor comes from a female donor in good health, enrolled as a control in a pregnancy study. The chain uses TRBV7-2 and TRBJ2-1, with 7 nucleotides matching TRBD1. The specimen was peripheral blood, collected in the second trimester of pregnancy. For the CDR3, the DNA is TGTGCCAGCAGCTTAAAGGAAAGGGGGCGAGCCTACAATGAGCAGTTCTTC. Its protein is CASSLKERGRAYNEQFF.